The 11 T cell receptor beta chains reported below all come from one sample, sequenced in a study of T cells expressing NK-cell markers. TCRdb reanalyzed the 5' RACE reads and collapses them to one entry per CDR3 protein, without DNA. The sample has a few hundred thousand distinct CDR3 sequences, and its top ten clones hold roughly 5.2%. Sequenced sample: blood T cells: a sorted CD56 or NKG2C T cell subset, CD4+ or CD8+ T cells, or bulk PBMC T cells (not recorded which). Every receptor here comes from a man aged 18-70 years in good health.

The J gene is TRBJ2-1, the V gene TRBV9; the TCRdb D gene call, TRBD1, has no DNA to confirm it. This CDR3 spans 13 amino acids. CDR1 is SGDLS, CDR2 YYNGEE, per germline. CDR3 residues: CASSVDPGTEQFF.

The chain carries TRBV7-6 and TRBJ2-7; TCRdb's assignment of TRBD2 cannot be checked, as there is no DNA. The CDR3 sequence is 16 residues long. Germline-derived CDR1 and CDR2 are SGHVS and FNYEAQ. The CDR3 sequence is CASSLVGGRVGNEQYF.

Here the CDR3 reads CASSSTPTSQQFF. The genes are TRBV7-3 and TRBJ2-1; TCRdb proposes TRBD2, but this gene call is untestable without DNA. Per germline, CDR1 SGHTA and CDR2 FQGTGA. This CDR3 has 13 amino acids.

The chain has TRBV25-1 and TRBJ1-1; no DNA is available, so the TRBD1 call from TCRdb remains unchecked. The CDR3 is made up of 15 amino acids. Germline CDR1 and CDR2: MGHDK and SYGVNS. CDR3 sequence: CASIRPPRVNTEAFF.

The gene calls are TRBV7-8 and TRBJ2-2; TCRdb's D gene call, TRBD1, goes unchecked for lack of DNA. This CDR3 contains 15 residues. CDR1 and CDR2 from the germline V gene are SGHVS and FQNEAQ. CDR3 residues: CASSIRTGFGGELFF.

The V call is TRBV5-1, the J call TRBJ2-1; the D call of TRBD2 rests on TCRdb alone, since no DNA is present to check it. The CDR3 loop spans 15 amino acids. The germline CDR1 and CDR2 sequences are SGHRS and YFSETQ. CDR3 protein: CASSLVEGAYNEQFF.

The rearrangement uses TRBV6-2 or TRBV6-3 and TRBJ2-3; TCRdb's D call, TRBD2, is unchecked because there is no DNA. The CDR3 contains 16 residues. The germline V gene encodes CDR1 MNHEY and CDR2 SVGEGT. The CDR3 protein is CASNSGVSGVTDTQYF.

The chain couples TRBV12-3 or TRBV12-4 to TRBJ2-1; TCRdb's assignment of TRBD2 cannot be checked, as there is no DNA. The CDR3 is 16 residues long. The CDR3 reads CASRWGAGLNYNEQFF.

The chain employs TRBV6-1 and TRBJ2-3; the D call from TCRdb, TRBD1, cannot be confirmed without DNA. The germline V gene encodes CDR1 MNHNS and CDR2 SASEGT. The CDR3 loop spans 16 amino acids. CDR3 residues: CASKKGGAGSTDTQYF.

This sequence joins TRBV20-1 and TRBJ1-5; TCRdb's assignment of TRBD1 cannot be checked, as there is no DNA. CDR3 length: 14 amino acids. Germline V gene lookup returns CDR1 DFQATT and CDR2 SNEGSKA (reference sequence). CDR3 amino acids: CSARDHVGGEPQHF.

J is TRBJ2-2 and V is TRBV6-1. Germline V CDR1 and CDR2: MNHNS, SASEGT. The CDR3 runs to 13 residues. The CDR3 reads CASIDRNTGELFF.